Below, 2 T cell receptor beta chains from the same sample are listed, as sequenced in a study of blood T cell repertoires in COVID-19. Generated by immunoSEQ multiplex PCR, the TCRdb table keeps only in-frame clones and is missing some. Of about 240,000 clones in the sample, over 75% were seen once. The sequencing input was peripheral blood. These receptors all come from a man aged 25 to 40 who had recovered from COVID-19.

The chain links TRBV28 to TRBJ2-3; D perhaps matches TRBD2 (6 bases). CDR1 MDHEN and CDR2 SYDVKM come from the germline V gene. The CDR3 runs to 14 residues. The ends were cut back, 6 bases at V and 0 bases at J, with 10 bases in the middle. The CDR3 DNA is TGTGCCAGCAGGGAGGGAACTAGCACAGATACGCAGTATTTT. Protein product: CASREGTSTDTQYF. Together with reference TRBV28 and TRBJ2-3, the CDR3 gives the full variable domain: DVKVTQSSRYLVKRTGEKVFLECVQDMDHENMFWYRQDPGLGLRLIYFSYDVKMKEKGDIPEGYSVSREKKERFSLILESASTNQTSMYLCASREGTSTDTQYFGPGTRLTVL.

This clone came up once. This chain connects TRBV19 to TRBJ1-5, with 8 bases that match TRBD1. The CDR3 has 18 amino acids. CDR1 is LNHDA, CDR2 SQIVND, per germline (reference sequence). Unmatched junction bases numbered 13, after V lost 6 bases and J lost 0 bases. In DNA, the CDR3 is TGTGCCAGTAGCATCCAGGGGGCCGGCGTGGGTAGCAATCAGCCCCAGCATTTT. It is translated as CASSIQGAGVGSNQPQHF.